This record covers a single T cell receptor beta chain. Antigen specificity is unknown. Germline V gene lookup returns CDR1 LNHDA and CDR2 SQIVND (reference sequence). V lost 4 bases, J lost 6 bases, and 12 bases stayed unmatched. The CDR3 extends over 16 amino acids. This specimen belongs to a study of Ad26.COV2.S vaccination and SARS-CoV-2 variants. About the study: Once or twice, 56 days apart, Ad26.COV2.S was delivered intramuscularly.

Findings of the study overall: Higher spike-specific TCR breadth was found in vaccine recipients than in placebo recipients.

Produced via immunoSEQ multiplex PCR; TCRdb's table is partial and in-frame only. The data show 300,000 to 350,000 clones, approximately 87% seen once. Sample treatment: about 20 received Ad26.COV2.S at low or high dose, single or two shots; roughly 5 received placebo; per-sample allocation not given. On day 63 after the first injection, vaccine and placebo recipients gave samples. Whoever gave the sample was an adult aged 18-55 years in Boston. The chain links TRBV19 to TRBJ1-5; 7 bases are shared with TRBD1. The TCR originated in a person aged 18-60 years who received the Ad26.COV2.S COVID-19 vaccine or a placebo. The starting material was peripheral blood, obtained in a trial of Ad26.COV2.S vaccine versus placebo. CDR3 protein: CASSTLLGQVGQPQHF. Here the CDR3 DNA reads TGTGCCAGTAGTACCCTACTAGGACAGGTCGGTCAGCCCCAGCATTTT. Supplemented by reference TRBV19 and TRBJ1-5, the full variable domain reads DGGITQSPKYLFRKEGQNVTLSCEQNLNHDAMYWYRQDPGQGLRLIYYSQIVNDFQKGDIAEGYSVSREKKESFPLTVTSAQKNPTAFYLCASSTLLGQVGQPQHFGDGTRLSIL.